This TCR beta chain was sequenced for a study of blood T cells in healthy people across ages. Points from the study as a whole: PBMCs that were unsorted prevented a conclusive naive versus antigen-experienced comparison. In long-lived donors, naive CD4+ cell counts and diversity exceeded those of aged donors.

Concerning this clonotype: Its specificity is unknown.

The V end lost 6 bases, the J end lost 1 base, and 13 bases lay between the germline ends. Germline CDR1 SGHTA, CDR2 FQGNSA. The CDR3 length is 15 residues. The second PCR ran 7 to 11 cycles with a sample-barcoded 5' primer and J-beta primers. Each of the samples gave a minimum of 2.5 million paired-end reads that contained CDR3. From the 5' RACE reads, TCRdb called clonotypes with MiXCR, one entry per CDR3 protein. The sample includes 800,000 or so distinct CDR3 sequences, 35% to 50% of them seen just once. Samples each had at least 5.5 micrograms of total RNA extracted. The source of this sequence is an elderly man in good health. Sequenced material: blood. J is TRBJ1-5 and V is TRBV7-2; a possible D gene is TRBD1 (6 bases). CDR3 sequence: CASSQGGPSNQPQHF. Written as DNA, the CDR3 is TGTGCCAGCAGTCAAGGGGGACCGAGCAATCAGCCCCAGCATTTT.